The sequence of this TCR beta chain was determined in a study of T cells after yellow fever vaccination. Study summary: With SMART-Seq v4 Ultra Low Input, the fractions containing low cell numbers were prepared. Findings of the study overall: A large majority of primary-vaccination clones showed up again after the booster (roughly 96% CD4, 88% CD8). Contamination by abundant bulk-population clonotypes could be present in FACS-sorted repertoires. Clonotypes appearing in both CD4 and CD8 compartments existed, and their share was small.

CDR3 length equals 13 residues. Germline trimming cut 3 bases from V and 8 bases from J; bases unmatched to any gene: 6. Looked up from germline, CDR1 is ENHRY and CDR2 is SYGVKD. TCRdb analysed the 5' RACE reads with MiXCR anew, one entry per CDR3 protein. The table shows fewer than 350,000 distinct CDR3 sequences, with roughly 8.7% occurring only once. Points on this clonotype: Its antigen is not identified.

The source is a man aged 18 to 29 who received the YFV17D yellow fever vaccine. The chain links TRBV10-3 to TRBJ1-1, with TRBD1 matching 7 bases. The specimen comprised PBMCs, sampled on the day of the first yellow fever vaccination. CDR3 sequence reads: CAISDVGGREAFF. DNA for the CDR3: TGTGCCATCAGTGACGTAGGGGGCCGGGAAGCTTTCTTT.